This TCR beta chain comes out of a study of OX40 agonist ivuxolimab in advanced cancers. Regarding the study in general: Ivuxolimab was an agonistic, fully human IgG2 monoclonal antibody directed against OX40 (CD134), a costimulatory receptor. In the dose-escalation cohort, more than 75% of patients were male, and the mean age was about 55 years, with a range of 23 to 79. Three dose-escalation patients achieved partial responses, one with hepatocellular carcinoma and two with cutaneous melanoma. Of the roughly 51 patients in dose escalation, about 20 had hepatocellular carcinoma, about 15 had melanoma, 9 had renal cell carcinoma and 9 had head and neck cancer. Intravenous ivuxolimab was administered to patients every 2 weeks at six dose levels: 0.01, 0.1, 0.3, 1.5, 3 and 10 mg/kg. The monotherapy dose-escalation portion (N of about 49 patients) of the phase I ivuxolimab trial is reported in the paper. Patients were allowed to have had prior anti-PD-1, anti-PD-L1 or anti-CTLA-4 therapy, and more than 35% of the dose-escalation patients had been treated with checkpoint inhibitors. Peripheral TCRbeta sequencing was intended to test whether TCR sequence diversity was altered and clonal T-cell expansion was caused by ivuxolimab. Overall study results and their limits: Low levels of normalized T-cell clonal expansion were also seen in some nonresponding patients. The antigen specificity of the clonally expanded peripheral T cells was not determined. At doses of 0.1 to 3.0 mg/kg, clonal expansion of both CD4+ and CD8+ T cells in blood was seen between baseline and week 6. After ivuxolimab, expanded clones were on average more numerous among CD8+ T cells than among CD4+ T cells. In partial responders in the 0.1-3.0 mg/kg groups, normalized peripheral clonal expansion was found to be among the lowest, especially among CD8+ T cells.

Patients with autoimmune disease history or receiving systemic immunosuppression were excluded from the trial. Peripheral blood for TCR sequencing was drawn from every dose cohort at baseline, at cycle 4 day 1 and at cycle 7 day 1. Samples were obtained from an open-label, multicenter, first-in-human phase I dose-escalation trial of ivuxolimab. Adults with locally advanced or metastatic melanoma, renal cell carcinoma, hepatocellular carcinoma or head and neck squamous cell carcinoma were enrolled in the trial. Before TCR sequencing, CD4+ T cells and CD8+ T cells from peripheral blood were sorted into separate populations. Regarding this clone: It has no known antigen specificity. Per-base qualities were not stored, and no clone one base away is much larger.

Genomic DNA was isolated from the sorted cells so that the TCRbeta CDR3 region could be sequenced. The immunoSEQ Assay was used for sequencing of TCRbeta CDR3 regions. TCRdb's version of the immuneACCESS table is confined to in-frame rearrangements and falls short of the full clone set. An unresolved V gene accounts for under half of the shortfall where checked; the remainder is of unknown origin. Recorded for this sample are about 77,000 clones; around 90% of them occurred a single time. The ten largest make up 5.5% to 8% of the sample. The starting material was CD4+ or CD8+ T cells sorted from blood, obtained in a trial of the OX40 agonist ivuxolimab. This TCR was recovered from an adult with an advanced solid tumor such as melanoma, head and neck, liver or kidney cancer.

The DNA sequence is given as TGTGCCTGGACCCGCAGGGTGGGAGAAAAACTGTTTTTT. The resulting protein is CAWTRRVGEKLFF. Rearrangement joined TRBV30 to TRBJ1-4; a tentative D match to TRBD1 spans 5 bases. Measured from the cysteine to the phenylalanine, the CDR3 is 13 residues long. The DNA shown is the 39-base CDR3, in frame from base 1. Based on the germline V gene (reference sequence), the CDR1 and CDR2 sequences are GTSNPN and SVGIG. V was cut back by 4 bases and J by 8 bases, leaving a gap of 14 bases between them.